This is a list of T cell receptor beta chains from one sample in a study of T cell repertoires in cytomegalovirus infection. Each CDR3 protein is one row after TCRdb ran MiXCR on the reads. The repertoire consists of around 71,000 distinct CDR3 sequences, with 20% to 25% occurring once and the leading ten covering roughly two thirds. Their target antigens are unknown. The material was CD8+ T cells from cultured PBMCs, obtained from culture after CMV antigen stimulation. These receptors were obtained from a human donor in good health (CMV status not recorded). Some clones in this sample may be carry-over from other donors' samples. The CDR3 runs from the conserved cysteine through the conserved F or W. D genes are given only for firm matches. Size is omitted from some rows. Given values are once, few, many or a class for expanded clones.

DNA	CDR3	J	V	D	size
TGTGCTAGCAGCTTAGCCGTAGGGGGAACGGATGAGCAGTACTTC	CASSLAVGGTDEQYF	TRBJ2-7	TRBV7-6	.	.
TGTGCCAGCAGCGGAGAGCGGGCCTACAATGAGCAGTTCTTC	CASSGERAYNEQFF	TRBJ2-1	TRBV5-6	.	.
TGTGCCAGCAGTTATGGTTCCAGAGTTTCCTACGAGCAGTACTTC	CASSYGSRVSYEQYF	TRBJ2-7	TRBV6-2/TRBV6-3	.	few
TGTGCTAGTGGTTTTATAGGGGGCTTGGGCGTGAACACTGAAGCTTTCTTT	CASGFIGGLGVNTEAFF	TRBJ1-1	TRBV12-5	TRBD1	.
TGTGCCAGCAGCTTTCCAGCCTCCTACAATGAGCAGTTCTTC	CASSFPASYNEQFF	TRBJ2-1	TRBV13	.	.
TGTGCCAGCGCGGGACAGGCACAAGAGACCCAGTACTTC	CASAGQAQETQYF	TRBJ2-5	TRBV6-9	TRBD1	.
TGCGCCAGCAGCACCGGAGGCGGGGAGCTGTTTTTT	CASSTGGGELFF	TRBJ2-2	TRBV4-1	.	once
TGTGCCAGCAGTGGGGGGACAGCCCAAACCTACGAGCAGTACTTC	CASSGGTAQTYEQYF	TRBJ2-7	TRBV6-6	.	.
TGCGCCAGCAGCCAAGATAAAGGAAGTAACTATGGCTACACCTTC	CASSQDKGSNYGYTF	TRBJ1-2	TRBV4-1	.	.
TGTGCCAGCACCAATCCTACCAATACTGAAGCTTTCTTT	CASTNPTNTEAFF	TRBJ1-1	TRBV7-6	.	few
TGTGCCAGCAGCCAAGATATCTGGGGGAGCACAGATACGCAGTATTTT	CASSQDIWGSTDTQYF	TRBJ2-3	TRBV3-1	.	.
TGCAGCGTTGATAGTTTAGCGCAATACAATGAGCAGTTCTTC	CSVDSLAQYNEQFF	TRBJ2-1	TRBV29-1	.	.
TGTGCCAGCAGTGAGGCGGGGGGAGGCACAGATACGCAGTATTTT	CASSEAGGGTDTQYF	TRBJ2-3	TRBV6-4	TRBD2	few
TGTGCCAGCAGTGGACAATCGGACCCTAACTATGGCTACACCTTC	CASSGQSDPNYGYTF	TRBJ1-2	TRBV12-3/TRBV12-4	.	.
TGTGCCAGCAGCTTAGAAATGGCCACGGCTGTAACGTACACCGGGGAGCTGTTTTTT	CASSLEMATAVTYTGELFF	TRBJ2-2	TRBV7-8	.	many
TGTGCCAGCAGCCCGCATAGCGGGGGGCATAACAATGAGCAGTTCTTC	CASSPHSGGHNNEQFF	TRBJ2-1	TRBV5-6	TRBD2	.
TGTGCCAGCAGGCAGGGTGGAATCAACGAGCAGTACTTC	CASRQGGINEQYF	TRBJ2-7	TRBV6-5	.	.
TGTGCCAGCAGCCATGGACAGGGCCGGGGAAACACTGAAGCTTTCTTT	CASSHGQGRGNTEAFF	TRBJ1-1	TRBV3-1	TRBD1	.
TGTGCCAGCAGCCGGGACAGGAGTAACTATGGCTACACCTTC	CASSRDRSNYGYTF	TRBJ1-2	TRBV13	TRBD1	.
TGTGCCAGCAGTTCCCCTAGCGGGGGACCACAAGAGACCCAGTACTTC	CASSSPSGGPQETQYF	TRBJ2-5	TRBV27	TRBD2	once
TGTGCCAGCAGTTTAGGGCCACAGGTCTCTAGCACAGATACGCAGTATTTT	CASSLGPQVSSTDTQYF	TRBJ2-3	TRBV12-3/TRBV12-4	.	.
TGTGCCGCCTGGGCTAGGGGCTCTGGAAACACCATATATTTT	CAAWARGSGNTIYF	TRBJ1-3	TRBV13	.	.
TGTGCCAGCAGCTTCGCAGGAAACTATGGCTACACCTTC	CASSFAGNYGYTF	TRBJ1-2	TRBV7-9	.	many
TGTGCCAGCAGCTCCGCCCCTCAGGACAGACCCACAGATACGCAGTATTTT	CASSSAPQDRPTDTQYF	TRBJ2-3	TRBV11-2	.	.
TGTGCCAGCAGCGTCGGGAGTTTTGATGAAAAACTGTTTTTT	CASSVGSFDEKLFF	TRBJ1-4	TRBV9	.	few
TGTGCCAGCATCTCAGGGGCCCGCACGGCTTTCTTT	CASISGARTAFF	TRBJ1-1	TRBV27	.	.
TGTGCCAGCAGTCCGCTTCGACAGGACCACATAAATGAAAAACTGTTTTTT	CASSPLRQDHINEKLFF	TRBJ1-4	TRBV6-2/TRBV6-3	.	.
TGTGCCAGCAGCGAACCTAGCGGGGGACACAATGAGCAGTTCTTC	CASSEPSGGHNEQFF	TRBJ2-1	TRBV9	TRBD2	.
TGCGCCAGCAGCCAAGATCACAGCTCCAGCAATCAGCCCCAGCATTTT	CASSQDHSSSNQPQHF	TRBJ1-5	TRBV4-3	.	once
TGTGCCACCCAAAGTGGTTTGGGCAATGAGCAGTTCTTC	CATQSGLGNEQFF	TRBJ2-1	TRBV6-6	.	many
TGTGCCAGCAGAGATAGCACAGATACGCAGTATTTT	CASRDSTDTQYF	TRBJ2-3	TRBV9	.	.
TGTGCCAGCAGCGCCGCCCTGAACACTGAAGCTTTCTTT	CASSAALNTEAFF	TRBJ1-1	TRBV7-9	.	.
TGTGCCAGCAGCTTAGAGGCCAGCTTAAATTCACCCCTCCACTTT	CASSLEASLNSPLHF	TRBJ1-6	TRBV7-2	.	.
TGCGCCAGCAGCCGACGACGGACAGTAGAGACCCAGTACTTC	CASSRRRTVETQYF	TRBJ2-5	TRBV4-3	.	few
TGTGCCAGCAGCTCGGAAGTAGCAAGAACTAATGAAAAACTGTTTTTT	CASSSEVARTNEKLFF	TRBJ1-4	TRBV7-8	.	.
TGTGCCAGCAACCTAGCAAGCCCCTCGGGGAACACTGAAGCTTTCTTT	CASNLASPSGNTEAFF	TRBJ1-1	TRBV6-1	.	few